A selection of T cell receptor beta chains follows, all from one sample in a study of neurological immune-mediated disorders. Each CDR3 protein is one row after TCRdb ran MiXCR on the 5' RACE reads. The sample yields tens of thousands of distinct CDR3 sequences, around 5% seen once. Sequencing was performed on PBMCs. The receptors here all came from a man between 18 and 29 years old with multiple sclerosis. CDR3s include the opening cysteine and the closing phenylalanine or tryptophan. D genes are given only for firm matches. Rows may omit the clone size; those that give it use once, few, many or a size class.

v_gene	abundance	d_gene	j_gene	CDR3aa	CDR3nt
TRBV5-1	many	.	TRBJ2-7	CASSFDLSEQYF	TGCGCCAGCAGCTTTGACCTCTCCGAGCAGTACTTC
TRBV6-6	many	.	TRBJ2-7	CASQIGHGSYEQYF	TGTGCCAGCCAGATTGGACACGGATCCTACGAGCAGTACTTC
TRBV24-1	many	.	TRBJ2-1	CATSALSLSDTGSQQFF	TGTGCCACCAGTGCCCTTTCCCTCTCGGATACCGGGTCACAGCAGTTCTTC
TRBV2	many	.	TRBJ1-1	CASSEVRANTEAFF	TGTGCCAGCAGTGAAGTAAGAGCGAACACTGAAGCTTTCTTT
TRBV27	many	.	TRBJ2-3	CASSSLPDTQYF	TGTGCCAGCAGTTCTCTTCCAGATACGCAGTATTTT
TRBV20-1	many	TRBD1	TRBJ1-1	CSARDSLKGYGTVYTEAFF	TGCAGTGCTAGAGATTCGCTCAAAGGTTATGGGACAGTCTACACTGAAGCTTTCTTT
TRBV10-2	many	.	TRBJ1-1	CASSEAWGGTEAFF	TGCGCCAGCAGTGAAGCATGGGGGGGGACTGAAGCTTTCTTT
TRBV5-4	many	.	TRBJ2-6	CASRGAAGANVLTF	TGTGCCAGCAGGGGCGCGGCTGGGGCCAACGTCCTGACTTTC
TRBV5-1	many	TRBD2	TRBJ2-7	CASSVVAGADEQYF	TGCGCCAGCAGCGTAGTCGCGGGAGCGGACGAGCAGTACTTC
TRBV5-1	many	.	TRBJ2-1	CASSLARRGYYNEQFF	TGCGCCAGCAGTCTGGCCCGTCGGGGATACTACAATGAGCAGTTCTTC
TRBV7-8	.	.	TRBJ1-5	CASSLASGQLDQPQHF	TGTGCCAGCAGCTTAGCCAGCGGACAGCTTGATCAGCCCCAGCATTTT
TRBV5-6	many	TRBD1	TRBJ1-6	CASSLLGTGTNSPLHF	TGTGCCAGCAGCTTGCTCGGGACAGGGACGAATTCACCCCTCCACTTT
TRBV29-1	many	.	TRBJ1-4	CSVIQGTNEKLFF	TGCAGCGTAATCCAGGGAACTAATGAAAAACTGTTTTTT
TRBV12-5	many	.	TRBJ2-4	CASGLDKRPGLAKNIQYF	TGTGCTAGTGGTTTGGACAAAAGGCCGGGACTAGCCAAAAACATTCAGTACTTC
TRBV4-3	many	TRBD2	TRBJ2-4	CASSQVSGGIQYF	TGCGCCAGCAGCCAAGTCTCCGGGGGGATTCAGTACTTC
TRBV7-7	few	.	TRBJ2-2	CASSFSNTGELFF	TGTGCTAGCAGCTTCAGCAACACCGGGGAGCTGTTTTTT
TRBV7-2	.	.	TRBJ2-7	CASSFSPATYEQYF	TGTGCCAGCAGCTTTTCTCCGGCCACCTACGAGCAGTACTTC
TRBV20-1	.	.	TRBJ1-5	CSARGRGWGSNQPQNF	TGCAGTGCTAGAGGTCGGGGCTGGGGGAGCAATCAGCCCCAGAATTTT
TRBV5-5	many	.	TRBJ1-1	CASSFPTRKTEAFF	TGTGCCAGCAGCTTCCCGACCAGGAAAACTGAAGCTTTCTTT
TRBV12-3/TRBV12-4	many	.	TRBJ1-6	CASSSRGDNSPLHF	TGTGCCAGCAGTTCTCGGGGAGATAATTCACCCCTCCACTTT
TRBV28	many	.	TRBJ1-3	CASRPGSGNTIYF	TGTGCCAGCAGACCAGGGTCTGGAAACACCATATATTTT
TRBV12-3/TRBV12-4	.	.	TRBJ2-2	CASSLTTGELFF	TGTGCCAGCAGTTTAACAACCGGGGAGCTGTTTTTT
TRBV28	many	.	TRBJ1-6	CATGAQATYNSPLHF	TGTGCCACCGGGGCCCAAGCGACCTATAATTCACCCCTCCACTTT
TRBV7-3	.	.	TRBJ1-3	CASSLNAASGNTIYF	TGTGCCAGCAGCTTAAACGCAGCCTCTGGAAACACCATATATTTT
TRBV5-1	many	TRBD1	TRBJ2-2	CASSFTGEGTGELFF	TGCGCCAGCAGCTTTACAGGGGAAGGAACCGGGGAGCTGTTTTTT
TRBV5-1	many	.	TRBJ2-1	CASKKMGNIGNEQFF	TGCGCCAGCAAAAAGATGGGGAACATCGGGAATGAGCAGTTCTTC
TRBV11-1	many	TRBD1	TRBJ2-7	CASSLVGTGDYEQYF	TGTGCCAGCAGCTTAGTCGGGACAGGGGACTACGAGCAGTACTTC
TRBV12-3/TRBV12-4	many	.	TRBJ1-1	CASSLAGGDTEAFF	TGTGCCAGCAGTTTAGCGGGGGGCGACACTGAAGCTTTCTTT
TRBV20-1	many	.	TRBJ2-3	CSARTGLYTQYF	TGCAGTGCTAGAACCGGACTCTATACGCAGTATTTT
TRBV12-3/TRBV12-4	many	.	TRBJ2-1	CASSAGSNEQFF	TGTGCCAGCAGCGCGGGTTCTAATGAGCAGTTCTTC
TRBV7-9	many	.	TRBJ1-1	CASSPTVGAEAFF	TGTGCCAGCAGCCCTACGGTGGGCGCTGAAGCTTTCTTT
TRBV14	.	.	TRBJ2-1	CASSRTGSYNEQFF	TGTGCCAGCAGCCGGACGGGGTCCTACAATGAGCAGTTCTTC
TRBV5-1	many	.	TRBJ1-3	CASSFLDSVSGNTIYF	TGCGCCAGCAGCTTCCTTGACAGTGTCTCTGGAAACACCATATATTTT
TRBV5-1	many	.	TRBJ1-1	CASSLGTANTEAFF	TGTGCCAGCAGCTTAGGTACGGCGAACACTGAAGCTTTCTTT
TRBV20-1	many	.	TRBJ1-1	CSATGRTEAFF	TGCAGTGCGACGGGTCGGACTGAAGCTTTCTTT
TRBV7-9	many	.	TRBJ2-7	CASSFRGGYEQYF	TGTGCCAGCAGCTTCAGGGGGGGCTACGAGCAGTACTTC
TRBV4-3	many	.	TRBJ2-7	CASSQDLGARDEQYF	TGCGCCAGCAGCCAAGATCTGGGGGCGCGGGACGAGCAGTACTTC
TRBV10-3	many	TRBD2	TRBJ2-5	CAISDPGLKGDQYF	TGTGCCATCAGTGACCCGGGACTAAAAGGGGACCAGTACTTC
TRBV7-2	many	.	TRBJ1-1	CASSLTTREAFF	TGTGCCAGCAGCTTGACAACTCGTGAAGCTTTCTTT
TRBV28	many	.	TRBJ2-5	CASSLGTGISQETQYF	TGTGCCAGCAGCCTTGGAACAGGGATATCACAAGAGACCCAGTACTTC
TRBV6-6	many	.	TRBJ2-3	CASSPGQLITDTQYF	TGTGCCAGCAGTCCCGGACAGCTAATCACAGATACGCAGTATTTT
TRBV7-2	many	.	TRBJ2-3	CASSLFQRDTQYF	TGTGCCAGCAGCTTATTCCAGCGGGATACGCAGTATTTT
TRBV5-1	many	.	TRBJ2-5	CASSLGEKETQYF	TGCGCCAGCAGCTTGGGGGAAAAAGAGACCCAGTACTTC
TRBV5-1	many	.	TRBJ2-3	CASSLETDTQYF	TGCGCCAGCAGCTTGGAGACAGATACGCAGTATTTT
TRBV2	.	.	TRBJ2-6	CASSAGISGANVLTF	TGTGCCAGCAGCGCGGGGATATCTGGGGCCAACGTCCTGACTTTC
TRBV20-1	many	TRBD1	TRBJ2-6	CSARSGTGTLGGANVLTF	TGCAGTGCTAGATCCGGGACAGGTACCCTCGGGGGGGCCAACGTCCTGACTTTC
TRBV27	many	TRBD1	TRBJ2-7	CASSKTGVSLSYEQYF	TGTGCCAGCAGTAAAACAGGGGTGTCCCTCTCCTACGAGCAGTACTTC
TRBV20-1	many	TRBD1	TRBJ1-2	CSAFKTGGDGYTF	TGCAGTGCTTTTAAAACAGGGGGCGATGGCTACACCTTC
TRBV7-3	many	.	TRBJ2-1	CASSSSFYNEQFF	TGTGCCAGCAGCTCGTCCTTTTACAATGAGCAGTTCTTC
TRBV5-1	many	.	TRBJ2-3	CASSLDGGMADTQYF	TGCGCCAGCAGCTTGGATGGGGGCATGGCAGATACGCAGTATTTT
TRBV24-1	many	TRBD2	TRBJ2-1	CATSDFERGDHNEQFF	TGTGCCACCAGTGATTTCGAGCGGGGGGACCACAATGAGCAGTTCTTC
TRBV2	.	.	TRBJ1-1	CASMGQTNTEAFF	TGTGCCAGCATGGGACAAACGAACACTGAAGCTTTCTTT
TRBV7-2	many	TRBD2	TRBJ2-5	CASSLVPSGRGRVGETQYF	TGTGCCAGCAGCTTAGTTCCTAGCGGGAGGGGACGGGTCGGGGAGACCCAGTACTTC
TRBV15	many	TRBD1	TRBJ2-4	CATSRRQGAGLVPKNIQYF	TGTGCCACCAGCAGGCGGCAGGGGGCTGGTTTGGTTCCCAAAAACATTCAGTACTTC
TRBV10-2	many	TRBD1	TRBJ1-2	CASSPTGQLYGYTF	TGCGCCAGCAGCCCCACGGGACAGTTATATGGCTACACCTTC
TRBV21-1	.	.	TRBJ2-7	CASSKWVVDRGHEQYF	TGTGCCAGCAGCAAATGGGTGGTCGACAGGGGGCACGAGCAGTACTTC